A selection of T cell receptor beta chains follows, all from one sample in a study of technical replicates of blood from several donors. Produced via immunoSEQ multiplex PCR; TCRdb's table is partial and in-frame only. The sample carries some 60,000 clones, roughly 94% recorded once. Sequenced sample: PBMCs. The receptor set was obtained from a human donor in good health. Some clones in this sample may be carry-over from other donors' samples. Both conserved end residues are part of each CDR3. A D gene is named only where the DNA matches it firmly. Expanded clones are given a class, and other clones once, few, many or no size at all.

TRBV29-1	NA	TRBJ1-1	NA	CSVVYLAEAFF	TGCAGCGTTGTCTATCTGGCTGAAGCTTTCTTT
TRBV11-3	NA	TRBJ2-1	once	CASSASSYNEQFF	TGTGCCAGCAGTGCCAGCTCCTACAATGAGCAGTTCTTC
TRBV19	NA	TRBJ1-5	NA	CASNSYSNQPQHF	TGTGCCAGCAACTCTTATAGCAATCAGCCCCAGCATTTT
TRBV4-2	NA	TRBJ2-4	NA	CASSQARPDAKNIQYF	TGTGCCAGCAGCCAAGCTAGGCCCGACGCCAAAAACATTCAGTACTTC
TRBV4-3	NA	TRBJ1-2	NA	CASSPVGGISYGYTF	TGCGCCAGCAGCCCGGTCGGGGGAATCAGCTATGGCTACACCTTC
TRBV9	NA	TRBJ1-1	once	CASSAPGVGPLEAFF	TGTGCCAGCAGCGCCCCGGGAGTGGGCCCGCTTGAAGCTTTCTTT
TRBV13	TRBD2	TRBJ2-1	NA	CASSPGTSGTPGEQFF	TGTGCCAGCAGCCCAGGGACTAGCGGGACCCCAGGTGAGCAGTTCTTC
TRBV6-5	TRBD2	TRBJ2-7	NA	CASIPTSRGAYEQYF	TGTGCCAGCATTCCGACCTCGCGGGGGGCCTACGAGCAGTACTTC
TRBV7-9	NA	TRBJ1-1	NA	CASSAQVATEAFF	TGTGCCAGCAGCGCCCAAGTGGCCACGGAAGCTTTCTTT
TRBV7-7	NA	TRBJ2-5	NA	CASSRRTAPQETQYF	TGTGCCAGCAGTCGTCGGACAGCCCCCCAAGAGACCCAGTACTTC
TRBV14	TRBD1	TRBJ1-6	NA	CASSTARDRGGTLHF	TGTGCCAGCAGCACGGCAAGAGACAGGGGCGGAACCCTCCACTTT
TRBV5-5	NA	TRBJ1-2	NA	CGSGGDSANYGYTF	TGTGGTTCCGGGGGAGACTCAGCTAACTATGGCTACACCTTC
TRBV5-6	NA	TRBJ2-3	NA	CASSYYFPTDTQYF	TGTGCCAGCAGTTACTATTTCCCCACAGATACGCAGTATTTT
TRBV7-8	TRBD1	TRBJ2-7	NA	CASSLGRDRLYEQYF	TGTGCCAGCAGCTTAGGTCGGGACAGGCTCTACGAGCAGTACTTC
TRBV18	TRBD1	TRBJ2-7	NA	CASSPLTGTGSEQYF	TGTGCCAGCTCACCTCTAACCGGGACAGGGTCCGAGCAGTACTTC
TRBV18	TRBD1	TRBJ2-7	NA	CASSPYGQGVGEQYF	TGTGCCAGCTCACCATATGGACAGGGGGTTGGCGAGCAGTACTTC
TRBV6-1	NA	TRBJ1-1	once	CATTPGISYTEAFF	TGTGCCACCACTCCAGGGATTTCGTACACTGAAGCTTTCTTT
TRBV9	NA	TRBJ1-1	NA	CASSPSGREAFF	TGTGCCAGCAGCCCTTCGGGGAGGGAAGCTTTCTTT
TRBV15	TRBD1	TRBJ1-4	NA	CATSRETGANEKLFF	TGTGCCACCAGCAGAGAGACAGGGGCTAATGAAAAACTGTTTTTT
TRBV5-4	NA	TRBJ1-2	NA	CASSLGLRGYTF	TGTGCCAGCAGCCTCGGTCTCCGAGGCTACACCTTC
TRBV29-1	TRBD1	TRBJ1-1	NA	CSVHAGTVNTEAFF	TGCAGCGTTCACGCCGGGACAGTGAACACTGAAGCTTTCTTT
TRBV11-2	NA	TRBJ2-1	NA	CASSLASTYNEQFF	TGTGCCAGCAGCTTAGCCAGTACCTACAATGAGCAGTTCTTC
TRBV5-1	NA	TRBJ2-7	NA	CASSRDLSSYEQYF	TGCGCCAGCAGCCGGGACTTGAGCTCCTACGAGCAGTACTTC
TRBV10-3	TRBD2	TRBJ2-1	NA	CAIRITSGDSYNEQFF	TGTGCCATCAGGATTACCAGCGGGGATTCCTACAATGAGCAGTTCTTC